In this sample, the clone carrying this T cell receptor (beta chain) turned up many times. There are 16 residues in the CDR3. The data derive from a study of T cell changes during pregnancy in multiple sclerosis. Using immunoSEQ multiplex PCR, the repertoire was profiled, and TCRdb retains in-frame clones only, with some absent. The table has roughly 41,000 clones, more than 70% seen once. The receptor was derived from a female donor with multiple sclerosis, enrolled in a pregnancy study. This specimen was CD8+ T cells from peripheral blood mononuclear cells, taken in the third trimester of pregnancy. This sequence joins TRBV1 and TRBJ2-3; TRBD2, the D gene given by the table, was not confirmed from the DNA. TRBV1 has pseudogene status. The DNA for the CDR3 is TGCACCAGCAGCCATCCGACTAGCACTAGCACAGATACGCAGTATTTT. Translation: CTSSHPTSTSTDTQYF.